The 7 T cell receptor beta chains below were found in one sample sequenced in a study of blood T cell repertoires in COVID-19. Sequencing was performed with immunoSEQ multiplex PCR; in TCRdb, only in-frame clones are kept and a portion is missing. This sample has 200,000 or so clones, with about 85% found just once. Sequencing used peripheral blood. These receptors all come from a man aged 50 to 59 who had recovered from COVID-19.

This clone has a handful of counts. The rearrangement joins TRBV9 to TRBJ2-7; D remains ambiguous. CDR1 is SGDLS and CDR2 is YYNGEE in the germline V gene. V gave up 2 bases and J gave up 4 bases, with 16 bases separating them. The CDR3 covers 15 residues. The CDR3, as DNA: TGTGCCAGCAGCGTTGACATCGCCGAACGTTACGAGCAGTACTTC. Its translation is CASSVDIAERYEQYF.

This chain connects TRBV28 to TRBJ1-2; 7 bases agree with TRBD1. Germline CDR1 reads MDHEN; CDR2 reads SYDVKM. This CDR3 is built from 12 residues. After removal of 6 bases from V and 4 bases from J, the junction contained 2 bases not matched to a gene. The CDR3 here is CASSGTAYGYTF. The CDR3 DNA is TGTGCCAGCAGCGGGACAGCCTATGGCTACACCTTC.

CDR3 sequence (DNA): TGTGCCAGCAGATATACAGGTCCTTATGGCTACACCTTC. It yields the protein CASRYTGPYGYTF. J is TRBJ1-2 and V is TRBV7-2, with D possibly matching TRBD1 (5 bases). Germline assignment: CDR1 SGHTA and CDR2 FQGNSA. This CDR3 spans 13 amino acids. Trimming shortened V by 6 bases and J by 5 bases, and 13 bases separated the two germline ends. The whole variable domain, filled in from reference TRBV7-2 and TRBJ1-2, reads GAGVSQSPSNKVTEKGKDVELRCDPISGHTALYWYRQSLGQGLEFLIYFQGNSAPDKSGLPSDRFSAERTGGSVSTLTIQRTQQEDSAVYLCASRYTGPYGYTFGSGTRLTVV.

This sequence joins TRBV11-2 and TRBJ2-1; 10 nucleotides agree with TRBD2. Looked up from germline, CDR1 is SGHAT and CDR2 is FQNNGV. The CDR3 covers 18 residues. V was clipped by 1 base and J by 6 bases; unmatched bases: 12. The CDR3 here is CASSLAAVVVAGGNEQFF. For the CDR3, the DNA is TGTGCCAGCAGCTTAGCTGCGGTGGTGGTAGCGGGAGGCAATGAGCAGTTCTTC.

J is TRBJ1-1 and V is TRBV5-4; D remains unclear. V gave up 0 bases and J gave up 5 bases, with 11 bases separating them. Looked up from germline, CDR1 is SGHNT and CDR2 is YYREEE (reference sequence). CDR3 length equals 14 residues. CDR3: CASSLVGSGTEAFF. CDR3 nucleotides: TGTGCCAGCAGCTTGGTAGGGAGCGGAACTGAAGCTTTCTTT.

V and J are TRBV28 and TRBJ1-3; 7 bases agree with TRBD1. Germline assignment: CDR1 MDHEN and CDR2 SYDVKM. The CDR3 length is 14 residues. After removal of 5 bases from V and 4 bases from J, the junction contained 5 bases not matched to a gene. DNA of the CDR3: TGTGCCAGCAGTCTGACAGGGTCCGGAAACACCATATATTTT. It specifies CASSLTGSGNTIYF.

The rearrangement links TRBV3-1 (or the pseudogene TRBV3-2) to TRBJ2-7, with D possibly matching TRBD1 (6 bases). The CDR3 has 11 residues. Trimming left V 5 bases short and J 8 bases short, with 10 bases between. CDR1 is LGHDT and CDR2 is YNNKEL in the germline V gene (reference sequence). The CDR3 reads CASSWTDQQYF. The CDR3 bases are TGTGCCAGCAGCTGGACAGACCAGCAGTACTTC.